Described below is a single T cell receptor (beta chain) sequence and its context. This CDR3 spans 16 amino acids. The V gene end was trimmed by 2 bases and the J gene end by 7 bases; junction bases not matched to a gene: 8. Germline lookup yields CDR1 SNHLY and CDR2 FYNNEI. In the original processing: Estimated nucleated cell counts came from reference gene primer amplification. Only in-frame clones appear in the TCRdb table, and some are missing; sequencing was by immunoSEQ multiplex PCR. V, J and clone size derive from that table, while D and trimming were established from the DNA sequence. The sample includes approximately 450,000 clones, around 88% of them seen just once. The data are from a study of blood T cell repertoires in COVID-19. Study details: Material from acute and convalescent COVID-19 was sourced from the United States, Italy and Spain. T cells, B-cell-depleted T cells, or PBMCs provided the cDNA or gDNA that served as material.

Sequencing was performed on peripheral blood. This rearrangement joins TRBV2 to TRBJ2-1, with 10 nucleotides matching TRBD2. The sequence derives from a woman aged 25 to 45 with acute or convalescent COVID-19. Here the CDR3 reads CASSEYQRGGNNEQFF. The CDR3 DNA is TGTGCCAGCAGTGAATACCAGCGGGGGGGAAATAATGAGCAGTTCTTC.